This T cell receptor (beta chain) came from a study of OX40 agonist ivuxolimab in advanced cancers. Overall study context: Every patient in dose escalation had hepatocellular carcinoma, melanoma, renal cell or head and neck cancer. People who had prior anti-PD-1, anti-PD-L1 or anti-CTLA-4 therapy could take part, and around 39% had some. General observations from the study: In the 0.1-3.0 mg/kg groups, partial responders showed among the lowest expansion.

Germline values: CDR1 LNHDA, CDR2 SQIVND (reference sequence). V lost 8 bases and J lost 2, with 3 bases in between. The CDR3 spans 11 residues. Generated by immunoSEQ multiplex PCR, the TCRdb table keeps only in-frame clones and is missing some. The table has about 100,000 clones, approximately 90% seen once. The table lists this clone with a few counts. Its matching antigen is unknown. This TCR was recovered from an adult with an advanced solid tumor such as melanoma, head and neck, liver or kidney cancer. Sequences were derived from CD4+ or CD8+ T cells sorted from blood, sampled in a trial of the OX40 agonist ivuxolimab. This chain links TRBV19 with TRBJ2-2; D is uncertain. This CDR3 is CASCNTGELFF. CDR3 sequence (DNA): TGTGCCAGTTGTAACACCGGGGAGCTGTTTTTT.